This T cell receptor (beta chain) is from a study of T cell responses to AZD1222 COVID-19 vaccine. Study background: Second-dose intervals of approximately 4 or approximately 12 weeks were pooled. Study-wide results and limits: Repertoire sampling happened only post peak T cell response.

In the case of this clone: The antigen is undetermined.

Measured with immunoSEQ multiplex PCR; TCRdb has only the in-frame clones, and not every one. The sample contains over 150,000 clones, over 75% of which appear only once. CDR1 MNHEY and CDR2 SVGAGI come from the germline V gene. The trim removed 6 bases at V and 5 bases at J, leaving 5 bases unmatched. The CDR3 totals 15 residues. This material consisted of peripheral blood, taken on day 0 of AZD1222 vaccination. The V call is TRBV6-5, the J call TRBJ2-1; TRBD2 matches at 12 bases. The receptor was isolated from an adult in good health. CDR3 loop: CASRVLAGGHNEQFF. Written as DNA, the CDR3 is TGTGCCAGCAGGGTCCTAGCGGGGGGGCACAATGAGCAGTTCTTC.